The 18 T cell receptor beta chains reported below all come from one sample, sequenced in a study of T cell responses to AZD1222 COVID-19 vaccine. Libraries were prepared by immunoSEQ multiplex PCR; TCRdb keeps only in-frame clonotypes and omits some of them. Of more than 120,000 clones listed, approximately 89% are singletons. Material: peripheral blood, obtained 28 days after the second AZD1222 dose. The receptors were gathered from an adult who received the AZD1222 COVID-19 vaccine.

The J gene is TRBJ1-4, the V gene TRBV27, with D possibly TRBD1 on 5 matching bases. The CDR3 is 14 residues long. In germline, CDR1 is MNHEY, CDR2 SMNVEV (reference sequence). V lost 3 bases and J 6 bases, leaving 11 bases between the germline ends. CDR3 sequence (DNA): TGTGCCAGCAGTTTCGGCCCGGGGGATGAAAAACTGTTTTTT. This encodes CASSFGPGDEKLFF.

This sequence joins TRBV7-9 and TRBJ2-3, with D possibly TRBD1 on 6 matching bases. CDR1 and CDR2 from the germline V gene are SEHNR and FQNEAQ (reference sequence). This CDR3 spans 16 amino acids. Trimming removed 1 base at V and 2 bases at J, with 13 bases between. The CDR3, as DNA: TGTGCCAGCAGCTTAGACGGACAGACCACCACAGATACGCAGTATTTT. This gives the protein CASSLDGQTTTDTQYF.

In DNA, the CDR3 is TGCGCCAGCAGCTATTACAGGGGGCAAAATGGCTACACCTTC. Translated: CASSYYRGQNGYTF. J is TRBJ1-2 and V is TRBV5-1; 9 positions match TRBD1. CDR3 length equals 14 residues. Unmatched junction bases numbered 6, after V lost 3 bases and J lost 6 bases. Per germline, CDR1 SGHRS and CDR2 YFSETQ. Complete variable domain (other parts from reference TRBV5-1 and TRBJ1-2): KAGVTQTPRYLIKTRGQQVTLSCSPISGHRSVSWYQQTPGQGLQFLFEYFSETQRNKGNFPGRFSGRQFSNSRSEMNVSTLELGDSALYLCASSYYRGQNGYTFGSGTRLTVV.

The chain is built from TRBV25-1 and TRBJ1-2; 11 bases agree with TRBD1. There are 16 residues in the CDR3. Looked up from germline, CDR1 is MGHDK and CDR2 is SYGVNS. With 5 bases clipped from V and 6 bases from J, the junction kept 11 bases outside the gene matches. The chain's CDR3 is CASSSRWDRGSDGYTF. CDR3 DNA sequence: TGTGCCAGCAGTTCCAGATGGGACAGGGGGTCGGATGGCTACACCTTC.

This chain joins TRBV19 and TRBJ2-1; D remains unclear. The germline V and J ends were trimmed by 6 bases and 9 bases, with 15 bases remaining between them. The CDR3 contains 13 residues. The germline V gene encodes CDR1 LNHDA and CDR2 SQIVND (reference sequence). Here the CDR3 DNA reads TGTGCCAGTAGGCCGATGGCCACGGGTGAGCAGTTCTTC. Translation gives CASRPMATGEQFF.

The genes are TRBV4-1 and TRBJ1-2, with D possibly being TRBD1 (5 bases). The CDR3 runs to 15 residues. Trimming pared 4 bases from V and 7 bases from J, leaving 19 bases between. Germline V lookup: CDR1 MGHRA, CDR2 YSYEKL. The CDR3 coding sequence is TGCGCCAGCAGCCCAGGGTCGTCCGTGGGTTTTGGCTACACCTTC. Its translation is CASSPGSSVGFGYTF.

The chain links TRBV28 to TRBJ2-7, with a tentative D call TRBD1 (6 bases). The V gene lost 3 bases and the J gene lost 1 base, with 10 bases spanning the gap. CDR3 length equals 14 residues. The germline V gene encodes CDR1 MDHEN and CDR2 SYDVKM. The CDR3 region has the DNA TGTGCCAGCAGTTTTCAGGGGCGGTCCTACGAGCAGTACTTC. It translates to CASSFQGRSYEQYF. The whole variable domain, remainder taken from reference TRBV28 and TRBJ2-7, is DVKVTQSSRYLVKRTGEKVFLECVQDMDHENMFWYRQDPGLGLRLIYFSYDVKMKEKGDIPEGYSVSREKKERFSLILESASTNQTSMYLCASSFQGRSYEQYFGPGTRLTVT.

V is TRBV18 and J is TRBJ2-7; tentatively, D is TRBD2 (5 bases). In germline, CDR1 is KGHSH, CDR2 LQKENI. The CDR3 is 14 amino acids. Trimming took 5 bases from V and 0 from J, leaving 11 bases between them. Here the CDR3 reads CASSAGGNSYEQYF. The CDR3 DNA follows: TGTGCCAGCTCAGCGGGCGGAAACTCCTACGAGCAGTACTTC.

The chain has TRBV7-2 and TRBJ2-5; D call uncertain. CDR3 size: 11 residues. Germline V CDR1 and CDR2: SGHTA, FQGNSA. V gave up 1 base and J gave up 4 bases, with 1 base separating them. In nucleotides, the CDR3 is TGTGCCAGCAGCTTAGTAGAGACCCAGTACTTC. Its protein is CASSLVETQYF.

Only a few counts were recorded for this clone. V and J are TRBV18 and TRBJ1-2, with TRBD1 matching over 7 bases. The CDR3 is 15 residues long. Germline CDR1 KGHSH, CDR2 LQKENI. V gave up 3 bases and J gave up 5 bases; unmatched junction bases: 9. In nucleotides, the CDR3 is TGTGCCAGCTCACCCGCCGGGACAGATTCTTATGGCTACACCTTC. Amino acids: CASSPAGTDSYGYTF.

The rearrangement joins TRBV28 to TRBJ1-6, with unresolved D. This CDR3 comprises 15 residues. V was shortened by 5 bases and J by 5 bases, with 13 bases between the two germline ends. Germline V CDR1 and CDR2: MDHEN, SYDVKM. DNA for the CDR3: TGTGCCAGCAGTCCCGGGTCAGCTCATAATTCACCCCTCCACTTT. Protein: CASSPGSAHNSPLHF. The whole variable domain, filled in from reference TRBV28 and TRBJ1-6, reads DVKVTQSSRYLVKRTGEKVFLECVQDMDHENMFWYRQDPGLGLRLIYFSYDVKMKEKGDIPEGYSVSREKKERFSLILESASTNQTSMYLCASSPGSAHNSPLHFGNGTRLTVT.

The V gene is TRBV30, the J gene TRBJ2-1; maybe TRBD2 (5 bases). From germline, CDR1 is GTSNPN and CDR2 SVGIG (reference sequence). The CDR3 contains 14 residues. Trimming shortened V by 4 bases and J by 2 bases, and 12 bases separated the two germline ends. CDR3 in DNA: TGTGCCTGGAAATGGAGCGGTACCTACAATGAGCAGTTCTTC. Translation: CAWKWSGTYNEQFF. The full variable domain, rest sourced from reference TRBV30 and TRBJ2-1, is SQTIHQWPATLVQPVGSPLSLECTVEGTSNPNLYWYRQAAGRGLQLLFYSVGIGQISSEVPQNLSASRPQDRQFILSSKKLLLSDSGFYLCAWKWSGTYNEQFFGPGTRLTVL.

The chain joins TRBV28 to TRBJ1-1; TRBD1 is a possible D gene (6 bases). V lost 5 bases, J lost 3 bases, and 19 bases lay in between. This CDR3 contains 16 residues. CDR1 is MDHEN, CDR2 SYDVKM, per germline. CDR3 bases: TGTGCCAGCAGTGTGCCCCGGGGGAAGGGGGACACTGAAGCTTTCTTT. This sequence encodes CASSVPRGKGDTEAFF.

This clone has only a few counts. The sample has other DNA sequences that encode this CDR3 too. V usage is TRBV5-4 and J usage is TRBJ1-2; tentative D call: TRBD1 (5 bases). Germline CDR1 is SGHNT and CDR2 is YYREEE (reference sequence). V lost 0 bases to trimming and J lost 2 bases, with 8 bases between them. The CDR3 contains 14 residues. CDR3 DNA: TGTGCCAGCAGCTTGGACAGGCAAAACTATGGCTACACCTTC. Encoded protein: CASSLDRQNYGYTF.

J is TRBJ2-5 and V is TRBV5-6; maybe TRBD2 (6 bases). Germline loops: CDR1 SGHDT, CDR2 YYEEEE. The V end was cut by 4 bases, the J end by 1 base, with 11 bases between. This CDR3 has 14 residues. The CDR3 DNA reads TGTGCCAGCAGCCAAAACGGGGGCCAAGAGACCCAGTACTTC. Translated, it gives CASSQNGGQETQYF.

The J gene is TRBJ1-5, the V gene TRBV27, with TRBD1 matching 7 bases. CDR1 is MNHEY, CDR2 SMNVEV, per germline (reference sequence). The V and J ends lost 5 bases and 0 bases, in that order; junction bases with no gene match: 4. The CDR3 runs 15 residues. The CDR3 DNA reads as TGTGCCAGCAGTATCAGGGGGTATAGCAATCAGCCCCAGCATTTT. Protein: CASSIRGYSNQPQHF.

The chain has TRBV27 and TRBJ2-5; 8 nucleotides match TRBD2. The CDR3 sequence is 16 residues long. The V gene end was trimmed by 6 bases and the J gene end by 2 bases; junction bases not matched to a gene: 11. Germline-derived CDR1 and CDR2 are MNHEY and SMNVEV (reference sequence). CDR3 amino acids: CASSREPSGPQETQYF. CDR3 nucleotide sequence: TGTGCCAGCAGCAGGGAGCCTAGCGGGCCTCAAGAGACCCAGTACTTC.

The chain's CDR3 is CASSLSGMGAKFF. DNA for the CDR3: TGTGCCAGCAGTTTATCGGGAATGGGGGCGAAGTTCTTC. The chain couples TRBV27 to TRBJ2-1, with D possibly being TRBD1 (6 bases). Germline CDR1 MNHEY, CDR2 SMNVEV (reference sequence). This CDR3 has 13 residues. The germline V and J ends were trimmed by 0 bases and 14 bases, with 14 bases remaining between them.